This entry lists 32 T cell receptor beta chains sequenced from one sample in a study of graft-versus-host responses after intestinal transplantation. Assay used: immunoSEQ multiplex PCR; TCRdb lists only in-frame clones, some missing. This table holds about 66,000 clones, around 90% found once. These receptors' antigens are unknown. The specimen was unstimulated CD8+ T cells sorted from spleen or lymph node cells, collected before intestinal transplant. The source of these receptors is a human donor who received an intestinal transplant.

The genes are TRBV6-5 and TRBJ2-7; no definite D call. CDR3 length: 16 amino acids. Per germline, CDR1 MNHEY and CDR2 SVGAGI. V was shortened by 0 bases and J by 3 bases, with 15 bases between the two germline ends. The CDR3 DNA reads as TGTGCCAGCAGTTACTCTTCGTTTGCTTCGGGCTACGAGCAGTACTTC. It translates to CASSYSSFASGYEQYF.

This clone was counted between two and nine times. V and J are TRBV2 and TRBJ1-2; possibly TRBD1 for D (6 bases). The CDR3 has 11 residues. Germline CDR1 SNHLY, CDR2 FYNNEI. Trimming cost V 10 bases and J 4 bases, with 10 bases left between them. The chain's CDR3 is CAKGESYGYTF. The CDR3 DNA reads as TGTGCCAAGGGGGAGAGCTATGGCTACACCTTC.

The chain has TRBV7-9 and TRBJ2-3; 8 bases match TRBD1. CDR3 length equals 13 residues. The germline V gene encodes CDR1 SEHNR and CDR2 FQNEAQ (reference sequence). V gave up 6 bases and J gave up 5 bases; unmatched junction bases: 4. The CDR3 here is CASRQTGEDTQYF. The CDR3 nucleotides read TGTGCCAGCAGGCAGACAGGGGAAGATACGCAGTATTTT. Using reference TRBV7-9 and TRBJ2-3 for the parts outside the CDR3, the full variable domain is DTGVSQNPRHKITKRGQNVTFRCDPISEHNRLYWYRQTLGQGPEFLTYFQNEAQLEKSRLLSDRFSAERPKGSFSTLEIQRTEQGDSAMYLCASRQTGEDTQYFGPGTRLTVL.

The rearrangement joins TRBV11-2 to TRBJ2-7; 7 nucleotides line up with TRBD2. Germline V lookup: CDR1 SGHAT, CDR2 FQNNGV. Trimming took 5 bases from V and 3 from J; bases not matched to a gene: 7. This CDR3 region has 14 residues. The CDR3 region is CASSPGTGGYEQYF. CDR3 DNA: TGTGCCAGCAGCCCGGGGACGGGGGGCTACGAGCAGTACTTC.

The chain links TRBV29-1 to TRBJ2-7; TRBD2 might be the D (7 bases). CDR3 length equals 13 residues. Germline values: CDR1 SQVTM, CDR2 ANQGSEA. Trimming left V 4 bases short and J 4 bases short, with 14 bases between. In nucleotides, the CDR3 is TGCAGCGTTGTGGGGGGGCGCGATTACGAGCAGTACTTC. This codes for CSVVGGRDYEQYF.

This chain uses TRBV4-1 with TRBJ2-2; D is perhaps TRBD1 (5 bases). CDR3 size: 13 residues. Trimming cost V 4 bases and J 5 bases, with 8 bases left between them. The germline V gene encodes CDR1 MGHRA and CDR2 YSYEKL. The CDR3 DNA is TGCGCCAGCAGCCCTCAGGGTACCGGGGAGCTGTTTTTT. It translates to CASSPQGTGELFF.

This rearrangement joins TRBV27 to TRBJ2-7, with a weak D call TRBD1 (6 bases). The germline V and J ends were trimmed by 6 bases and 2 bases, with 17 bases remaining between them. CDR3 size: 15 residues. CDR1 MNHEY and CDR2 SMNVEV come from the germline V gene (reference sequence). CDR3 bases: TGTGCCAGCAGGCCTTGGACAGCCTTACCCTACGAGCAGTACTTC. The encoded protein is CASRPWTALPYEQYF.

The genes are TRBV6-4 and TRBJ2-7; the match to TRBD2 covers 7 bases. The CDR3 is 16 residues long. Germline V lookup: CDR1 MRHNA, CDR2 SNTAGT. J was trimmed by 2 bases and V by 6 bases; bases with no gene match: 13. The CDR3 nucleotides are TGTGCCAGCAGGCCGACAGTTGGGGGGGGTACCTACGAGCAGTACTTC. Its translation: CASRPTVGGGTYEQYF.

The chain recombines TRBV2 with TRBJ2-1; 8 positions match TRBD2. The trim removed 8 bases at V and 0 bases at J, leaving 15 bases unmatched. CDR3 length: 18 residues. The germline CDR1 and CDR2 sequences are SNHLY and FYNNEI. The CDR3 bases are TGTGCCAGCGCAAGGCCGGTAGCGGGGTCCGGCTCCTACAATGAGCAGTTCTTC. It codes for CASARPVAGSGSYNEQFF. The full variable domain, with the rest looked up from reference TRBV2 and TRBJ2-1, is EPEVTQTPSHQVTQMGQEVILRCVPISNHLYFYWYRQILGQKVEFLVSFYNNEISEKSEIFDDQFSVERPDGSNFTLKIRSTKLEDSAMYFCASARPVAGSGSYNEQFFGPGTRLTVL.

This clone was seen once. This sequence joins TRBV9 and TRBJ2-1; 9 bases agree with TRBD1. Germline CDR1 is SGDLS and CDR2 is YYNGEE. CDR3 size: 14 residues. V was clipped by 3 bases and J by 6 bases; unmatched bases: 4. CDR3: CASSAGTGPNEQFF. DNA for the CDR3: TGTGCCAGCAGCGCCGGGACAGGGCCCAATGAGCAGTTCTTC. The whole variable domain, remainder taken from reference TRBV9 and TRBJ2-1, is DSGVTQTPKHLITATGQRVTLRCSPRSGDLSVYWYQQSLDQGLQFLIQYYNGEERAKGNILERFSAQQFPDLHSELNLSSLELGDSALYFCASSAGTGPNEQFFGPGTRLTVL.

This clone came up once. The gene calls are TRBV29-1 and TRBJ2-7; D is perhaps TRBD1 (6 bases). V was cut by 6 bases and J by 4 bases, with 10 bases left in between. The CDR3 length is 11 residues. The V gene's germline CDR1 is SQVTM and CDR2 ANQGSEA. The CDR3 reads CSVRGGYEQYF. The DNA for the CDR3 is TGCAGCGTCAGGGGCGGTTACGAGCAGTACTTC.

The J gene is TRBJ1-4, the V gene TRBV7-2; tentatively, D is TRBD1 (6 bases). CDR3 length: 12 residues. Germline V gene data show CDR1 as SGHTA and CDR2 as FQGNSA. The V and J ends lost 5 bases and 14 bases respectively, with 15 bases between them. The CDR3 DNA sequence: TGTGCCAGCAGCCCAATGGGGGACATTCTGTTTTTT. It codes for CASSPMGDILFF.

The CDR3 spells CASSVSGPGELFF. Here the CDR3 DNA reads TGTGCCAGCAGCGTTAGCGGGCCCGGGGAGCTGTTTTTT. The chain employs TRBV9 and TRBJ2-2; 7 bases map to TRBD2. Germline V gives CDR1 SGDLS, CDR2 YYNGEE. V shed 2 bases and J 6 bases; nucleotides not matched to a gene: 1. The CDR3 extends over 13 amino acids.

The V call is TRBV10-3, the J call TRBJ1-2; TRBD1 might be the D (6 bases). V was trimmed by 4 bases and J by 8 bases, leaving 20 bases between them. This CDR3 is 15 amino acids long. In germline, CDR1 is ENHRY, CDR2 SYGVKD. CDR3 amino acids: CAISAGGGLQGGYTF. CDR3 in DNA: TGTGCCATCAGTGCTGGTGGGGGCCTCCAGGGGGGCTACACCTTC.

The chain has TRBV9 and TRBJ2-3; D call uncertain. CDR3 length: 13 residues. Between the trimmed V and J ends, which lost 4 bases and 1 base, there was a span of 7 bases. CDR1 is SGDLS, CDR2 YYNGEE, per germline. This chain's CDR3 is CASSLRGTDTQYF. The CDR3 DNA sequence: TGTGCCAGCAGCCTAAGAGGCACAGATACGCAGTATTTT.

The chain recombines TRBV7-2 with TRBJ1-1, with 7 bases identical to TRBD1. Trimming took 1 base from V and 3 from J; bases not matched to a gene: 8. The CDR3 is 16 amino acids. Germline CDR1 SGHTA, CDR2 FQGNSA. CDR3 coding DNA: TGTGCCAGCAGCTTAGTAGAGACAGGGATGGACACTGAAGCTTTCTTT. It codes for CASSLVETGMDTEAFF.

J is TRBJ2-7 and V is TRBV19, with unresolved D. V was clipped by 3 bases and J by 5 bases, with 11 bases between them. This CDR3 region has 13 residues. The germline CDR1 and CDR2 sequences are LNHDA and SQIVND (reference sequence). The CDR3 DNA reads as TGTGCCAGTAGTATGGAGTCCGCCGACGAGCAGTACTTC. Protein: CASSMESADEQYF.

The chain joins TRBV29-1 to TRBJ1-2; D may be TRBD1 (6 bases). CDR3 size: 12 residues. CDR1 is SQVTM and CDR2 is ANQGSEA in the germline V gene. Trimming pared 7 bases from V and 2 bases from J, leaving 11 bases between. CDR3: CSGTDTNYGYTF. CDR3 sequence (DNA): TGCAGCGGGACAGATACGAACTATGGCTACACCTTC.

The gene calls are TRBV6-5 and TRBJ1-2, with D perhaps TRBD1 (5 bases). Trimming took off 6 bases at V and 3 bases at J, with 11 bases between the two ends. CDR1 and CDR2 (germline): MNHEY, SVGAGI. This CDR3 is built from 13 residues. The chain's CDR3 is CASSPDRDYGYTF. CDR3 nucleotides: TGTGCCAGCAGCCCAGACAGAGACTATGGCTACACCTTC.

The chain has TRBV4-1 and TRBJ2-5; 7 bases map to TRBD1. The J call may not be correct, given that the DNA end is closer to TRBJ2-7. CDR3 length: 15 residues. CDR1 MGHRA and CDR2 YSYEKL come from the germline V gene. CDR3: CASSPSAGGTYEQYF. The CDR3 nucleotides are TGCGCCAGCAGCCCCTCGGCAGGGGGAACCTACGAGCAGTACTTC.

V gene TRBV6-4 combines with J gene TRBJ1-6; D may be TRBD1 (5 bases). The V end lost 2 bases, the J end lost 10 bases, and 21 bases lay between the germline ends. The CDR3 consists of 17 residues. From germline, CDR1 is MRHNA and CDR2 SNTAGT. CDR3 sequence reads: CASSDPTREVGRSPLHF. CDR3 bases: TGTGCCAGCAGTGACCCTACCAGGGAGGTCGGGAGGTCACCCCTCCACTTT.

The chain combines TRBV6-1 with TRBJ1-1; possible D gene TRBD1, 5 bases. The CDR3 has 12 amino acids. Trimming pared 8 bases from V and 4 bases from J, leaving 11 bases between. In germline, CDR1 is MNHNS, CDR2 SASEGT. CDR3 sequence: CASGVGGTEAFF. The CDR3 coding sequence is TGTGCCAGCGGGGTGGGGGGCACTGAAGCTTTCTTT.

The chain is built from TRBV15 and TRBJ1-1; a weak D match, TRBD1 (5 bases). Germline values: CDR1 LNHNV, CDR2 YYDKDF (reference sequence). The CDR3 covers 15 residues. V dropped 1 base and J dropped 5 bases, with 14 bases sitting between them. The CDR3: CATSRGGLEGTEAFF. The CDR3 coding sequence is TGTGCCACCAGCAGAGGAGGGCTGGAGGGGACTGAAGCTTTCTTT.

The chain recombines TRBV29-1 with TRBJ2-7; TRBD1 matches at 8 bases. The CDR3 covers 15 residues. CDR1 SQVTM and CDR2 ANQGSEA come from the germline V gene. J was trimmed by 3 bases and V by 5 bases; bases with no gene match: 12. In nucleotides, the CDR3 is TGCAGCGTTTACCACTCCGGGACAGGAGACTACGAGCAGTACTTC. Encoded protein: CSVYHSGTGDYEQYF.

CDR3 sequence reads: CASSLVPTGVNTEAFF. In nucleotides, the CDR3 is TGTGCCAGCAGCTTGGTTCCCACAGGAGTGAACACTGAAGCTTTCTTT. The genes are TRBV5-4 and TRBJ1-1; possible D gene TRBD1, 5 bases. The germline V gene has CDR1 SGHNT and CDR2 YYREEE (reference sequence). V was clipped by 0 bases and J by 0 bases, with 12 bases between them. The CDR3 runs 16 residues.

This sequence joins TRBV9 and TRBJ2-2; 14 positions agree with TRBD2. J gave up 6 bases and V 4 bases, and 8 bases lay outside the gene matches. The germline V gene encodes CDR1 SGDLS and CDR2 YYNGEE. CDR3 length equals 17 residues. The CDR3 region is CASSPRTSGGRAGELFF. CDR3 DNA sequence: TGTGCCAGCAGCCCCCGGACTAGCGGGGGGCGGGCCGGGGAGCTGTTTTTT.

The chain is built from TRBV6-1 and TRBJ1-3, with a weak D call TRBD1 (5 bases). The V end lost 1 base, the J end lost 0 bases, and 13 bases lay between the germline ends. CDR1 and CDR2 (germline): MNHNS, SASEGT. This CDR3 has 17 amino acids. In DNA, the CDR3 is TGTGCCAGCAGTGAAGACCACAGGATCGACTCTGGAAACACCATATATTTT. This gives the protein CASSEDHRIDSGNTIYF.

The chain couples TRBV7-3 to TRBJ1-1; TRBD1 aligns across 7 bases. J was trimmed by 0 bases and V by 11 bases; bases with no gene match: 3. This CDR3 has 12 amino acids. CDR1 is SGHTA and CDR2 is FQGTGA in the germline V gene. The CDR3 loop reads CASRGLNTEAFF. CDR3 sequence (DNA): TGTGCCTCCAGGGGGTTGAACACTGAAGCTTTCTTT. The variable domain in full, completed from reference TRBV7-3 and TRBJ1-1, reads GAGVSQTPSNKVTEKGKYVELRCDPISGHTALYWYRQSLGQGPEFLIYFQGTGAADDSGLPNDRFFAVRPEGSVSTLKIQRTERGDSAVYLCASRGLNTEAFFGQGTRLTVV.

The V gene is TRBV27, the J gene TRBJ2-7, with 9 bases fitting TRBD1. V trimming: 7 bases; J trimming: 5 bases; junction bases outside the gene matches: 12. There are 15 residues in the CDR3. Germline V gene sequence: CDR1 MNHEY, CDR2 SMNVEV (reference sequence). Written as DNA, the CDR3 is TGTGCCAGCACCCCGGGACAGGGTGTCCCCAACGAGCAGTACTTC. Amino acid sequence: CASTPGQGVPNEQYF.

This chain joins TRBV29-1 and TRBJ2-1; 10 bases map to TRBD2. The CDR3 runs 16 residues. V lost 0 bases, J lost 3 bases, and 5 bases stayed unmatched. Germline V lookup: CDR1 SQVTM, CDR2 ANQGSEA. The CDR3 bases are TGCAGCGTTGAAGATATGGGACTAGCGAACTACAATGAGCAGTTCTTC. Protein sequence: CSVEDMGLANYNEQFF.

The genes are TRBV7-3 and TRBJ2-3; D possibly corresponds to TRBD2 (7 bases). The CDR3 contains 15 residues. Germline CDR1 and CDR2: SGHTA and FQGTGA. Trimming left V 5 bases short and J 5 bases short, with 17 bases between. The CDR3 region has the DNA TGTGCCAGCAGCCCCACGGGGGGCCATGGAGATACGCAGTATTTT. Protein sequence: CASSPTGGHGDTQYF.

This chain connects TRBV6-1 to TRBJ1-5; tentatively, D is TRBD1 (6 bases). V dropped 2 bases and J dropped 4 bases, with 15 bases sitting between them. The CDR3 runs 16 residues. The germline gives CDR1 MNHNS, CDR2 SASEGT. The CDR3 protein is CASSESGRGSNQPQHF. CDR3 sequence (DNA): TGTGCCAGCAGTGAATCAGGCAGGGGATCAAATCAGCCCCAGCATTTT.